The 3 T cell receptor beta chains listed next were all sequenced from one sample in a study of lymphopenia after photon versus proton radiotherapy. Clones were sequenced by immunoSEQ multiplex PCR, and TCRdb holds only the in-frame ones, with some missing. Of around 26,000 clones detected, around 81% appear once; the ten largest clones hold roughly a third. The sequences come from peripheral blood, collected from a patient treated with photon-based radiotherapy. The receptors come from a man in his forties or fifties with gastric cancer.

The chain links TRBV6-5 to TRBJ2-5; 9 nucleotides agree with TRBD1. The CDR3 contains 15 residues. J gave up 2 bases and V 5 bases, and 6 bases lay outside the gene matches. Germline-derived CDR1 and CDR2 are MNHEY and SVGAGI. The CDR3 protein is CASSHGQGRQETQYF. CDR3 sequence (DNA): TGTGCCAGCAGTCATGGACAGGGGAGGCAAGAGACCCAGTACTTC.

The chain recombines TRBV11-2 with TRBJ1-1; the D gene is possibly TRBD1 (5 bases). V lost 1 base and J lost 7, with 16 bases in between. The CDR3 spans 15 residues. The germline V gene has CDR1 SGHAT and CDR2 FQNNGV. For the CDR3, the DNA is TGTGCCAGCAGCTTAGGAGGAGGGGCCGGGTTTGAAGCTTTCTTT. It codes for CASSLGGGAGFEAFF.

The CDR3 here is CASGLGQGGYSNQPQHF. CDR3 DNA: TGTGCTAGTGGTTTGGGACAGGGAGGGTATAGCAATCAGCCCCAGCATTTT. The genes are TRBV12-5 and TRBJ1-5; 7 nucleotides match TRBD1. CDR1 is LGHNT and CDR2 is FRNRAP in the germline V gene. This CDR3 has 17 amino acids. The J segment lost 0 bases and the V segment lost 1 base, leaving 6 bases of the junction unmatched.